This paragraph reports one TCR beta chain. Mismatch with germline at one junction end may stem from a read error. Each CDR3 protein gets one entry after TCRdb re-called the PCR reads with MiXCR. The table lists approximately 97,000 distinct CDR3 sequences, roughly a quarter of them singletons, with about 0.99% in the top ten. The entry originates in a study of molecular identifiers for immune sequencing clone quantification. The length of the CDR3 is 9 residues. Germline V gives CDR1 SGHRS, CDR2 YFSETQ. The clonotype was recovered from a human donor in good health. Some libraries in this study had Jurkat cell RNA spiked in. This rearrangement joins TRBV5-1 to TRBJ1-1; D gene unclear. Material: naive CD8+ T cells from blood, with Jurkat cell RNA spiked in. Subset specified: FACS-sorted CD8+CD4-CCR7+CD45RA+ naive T cells. The CDR3: CASSYDALF. The CDR3 DNA follows: TGCGCCAGCAGCTATGACGCTCTCTTT.